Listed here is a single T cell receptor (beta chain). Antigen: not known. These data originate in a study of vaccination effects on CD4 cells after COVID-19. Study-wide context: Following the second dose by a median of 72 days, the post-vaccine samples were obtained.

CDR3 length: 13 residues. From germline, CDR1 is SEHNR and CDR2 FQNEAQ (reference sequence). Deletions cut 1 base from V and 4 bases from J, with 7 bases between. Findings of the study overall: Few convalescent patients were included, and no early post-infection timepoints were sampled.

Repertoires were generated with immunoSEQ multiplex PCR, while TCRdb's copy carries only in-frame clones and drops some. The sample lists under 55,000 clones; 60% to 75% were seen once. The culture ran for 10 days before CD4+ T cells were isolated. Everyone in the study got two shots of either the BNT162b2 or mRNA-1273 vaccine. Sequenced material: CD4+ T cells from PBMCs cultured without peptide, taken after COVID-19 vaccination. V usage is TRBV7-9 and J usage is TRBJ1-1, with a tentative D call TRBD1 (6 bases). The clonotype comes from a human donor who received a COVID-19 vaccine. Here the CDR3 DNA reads TGTGCCAGCAGCTTAGAAGGGGGCACTGAAGCTTTCTTT. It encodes CASSLEGGTEAFF.